This T cell receptor (beta chain) is from a study of CD8 T cells in ankylosing spondylitis. Broader study findings: Earlier reports found some motif variants in synovial fluid and blood in reactive arthritis. The clones that were linked to disease were reported to be significantly enriched in matched synovial fluid samples from ankylosing spondylitis patients. Disease-linked clones had a CD8+ phenotype and relatively low frequency in peripheral blood. For ankylosing spondylitis blood, a TCR beta motif of under 10 highly homologous variants appeared characteristic.

This clonotype was counted a few times. Its target is not known. Quantitative 5'-RACE with molecular barcodes produced the TCR beta libraries. Using its own MiXCR run on the 5' RACE reads, TCRdb lists one record per CDR3 protein. The repertoire includes about 800,000 distinct CDR3 sequences, over 9.5% of them detected once, and under 0.6% sits in the top ten. Trimming took 1 base from V and 5 from J, leaving 5 bases between them. CDR1 and CDR2 (germline): KGHDR, SFDVKD. This CDR3 is built from 13 residues. This receptor was obtained from a male donor with ankylosing spondylitis. The sequenced sample consisted of blood, either unsorted or a sorted T cell fraction (not recorded which). The chain links TRBV24-1 to TRBJ1-5; the D is unclear. CDR3 loop: CATSDLSDQPQHF. DNA for the CDR3: TGTGCCACCAGTGATTTATCGGATCAGCCCCAGCATTTT.